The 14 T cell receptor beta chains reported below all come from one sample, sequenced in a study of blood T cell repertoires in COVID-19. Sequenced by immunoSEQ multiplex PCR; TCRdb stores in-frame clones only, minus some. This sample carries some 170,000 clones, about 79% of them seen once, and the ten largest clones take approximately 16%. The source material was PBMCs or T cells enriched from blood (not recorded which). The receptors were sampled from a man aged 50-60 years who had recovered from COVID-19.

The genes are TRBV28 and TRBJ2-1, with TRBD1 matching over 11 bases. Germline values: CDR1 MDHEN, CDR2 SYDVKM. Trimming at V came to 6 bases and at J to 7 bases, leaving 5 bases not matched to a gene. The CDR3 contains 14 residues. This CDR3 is CASRPGQGGNEQFF. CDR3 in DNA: TGTGCCAGCAGGCCGGGACAGGGGGGAAATGAGCAGTTCTTC.

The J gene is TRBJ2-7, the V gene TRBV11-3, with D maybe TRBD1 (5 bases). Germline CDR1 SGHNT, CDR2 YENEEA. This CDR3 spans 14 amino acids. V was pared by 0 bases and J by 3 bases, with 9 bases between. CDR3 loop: CASSLDSRDYEQYF. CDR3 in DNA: TGTGCCAGCAGCTTAGATTCCAGGGACTACGAGCAGTACTTC.

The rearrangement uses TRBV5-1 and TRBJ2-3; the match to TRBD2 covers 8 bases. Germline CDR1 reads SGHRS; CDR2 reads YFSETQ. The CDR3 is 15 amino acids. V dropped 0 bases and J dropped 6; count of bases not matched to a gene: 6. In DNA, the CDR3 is TGCGCCAGCAGCTTGGTGGCGGGGGGCGGGGATACGCAGTATTTT. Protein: CASSLVAGGGDTQYF.

CDR3 nucleotides: TGCGCCAGCAGCATCTCGGGAGTGTACCAAGAGACCCAGTACTTC. It encodes CASSISGVYQETQYF. The chain combines TRBV4-1 with TRBJ2-5; weak D call: TRBD2 (6 bases). Trimming removed 5 bases from V and 0 bases from J, with 13 bases in between. Germline V CDR1 and CDR2: MGHRA, YSYEKL. The CDR3 covers 15 residues.

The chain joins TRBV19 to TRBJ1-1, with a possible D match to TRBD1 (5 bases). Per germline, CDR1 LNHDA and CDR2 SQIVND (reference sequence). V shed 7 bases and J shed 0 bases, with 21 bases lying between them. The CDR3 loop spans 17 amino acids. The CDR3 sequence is CASTTAGWQGMNTEAFF. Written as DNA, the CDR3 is TGTGCCAGTACCACCGCGGGGTGGCAGGGAATGAACACTGAAGCTTTCTTT.

DNA of the CDR3: TGTGCCAGTAGAAACAGGGGAGCGGCAGATACGCAGTATTTT. Amino acids: CASRNRGAADTQYF. This sequence joins TRBV19 and TRBJ2-3; the match to TRBD1 covers 7 bases. Trimming at V came to 6 bases and at J to 4 bases, leaving 7 bases not matched to a gene. This CDR3 contains 14 residues. Germline CDR1 is LNHDA and CDR2 is SQIVND (reference sequence). The variable domain in full, completed from reference TRBV19 and TRBJ2-3, reads DGGITQSPKYLFRKEGQNVTLSCEQNLNHDAMYWYRQDPGQGLRLIYYSQIVNDFQKGDIAEGYSVSREKKESFPLTVTSAQKNPTAFYLCASRNRGAADTQYFGPGTRLTVL.

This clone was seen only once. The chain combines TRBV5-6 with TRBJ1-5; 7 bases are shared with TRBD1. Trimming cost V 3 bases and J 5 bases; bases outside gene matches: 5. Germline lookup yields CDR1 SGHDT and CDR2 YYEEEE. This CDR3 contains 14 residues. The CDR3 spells CASSSDRDDQPQHF. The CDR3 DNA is TGTGCCAGCAGCTCCGACAGGGATGATCAGCCCCAGCATTTT.

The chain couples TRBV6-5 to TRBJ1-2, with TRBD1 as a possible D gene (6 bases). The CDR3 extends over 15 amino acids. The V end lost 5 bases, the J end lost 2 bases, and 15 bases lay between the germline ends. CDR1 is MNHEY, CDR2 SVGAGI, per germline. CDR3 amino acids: CASSLSRQGNYGYTF. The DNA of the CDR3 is TGTGCCAGCAGTCTAAGTCGGCAGGGGAACTATGGCTACACCTTC.

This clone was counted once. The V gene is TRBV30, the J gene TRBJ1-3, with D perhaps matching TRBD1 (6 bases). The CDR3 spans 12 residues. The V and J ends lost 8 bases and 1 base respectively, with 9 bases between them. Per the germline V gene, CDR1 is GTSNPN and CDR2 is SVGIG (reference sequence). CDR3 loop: CAMRGSGNTIYF. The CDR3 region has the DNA TGTGCCATGAGGGGGTCTGGAAACACCATATATTTT.

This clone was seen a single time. The CDR3 DNA reads TGTGCCAGCAGTTTTCGACTGGACAGGTCTACCTACGAGCAGTACTTC. This sequence encodes CASSFRLDRSTYEQYF. The chain recombines TRBV28 with TRBJ2-7; TRBD1 aligns across 7 bases. The CDR3 runs 16 residues. Germline values: CDR1 MDHEN, CDR2 SYDVKM. V gave up 3 bases and J gave up 2 bases; unmatched junction bases: 10.

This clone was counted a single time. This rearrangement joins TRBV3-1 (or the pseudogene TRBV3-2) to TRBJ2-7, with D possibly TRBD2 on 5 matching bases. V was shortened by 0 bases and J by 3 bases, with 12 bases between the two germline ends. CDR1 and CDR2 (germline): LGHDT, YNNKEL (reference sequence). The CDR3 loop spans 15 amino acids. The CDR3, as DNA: TGTGCCAGCAGCCAAGAAGAGGGCCAGATCTACGAGCAGTACTTC. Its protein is CASSQEEGQIYEQYF.

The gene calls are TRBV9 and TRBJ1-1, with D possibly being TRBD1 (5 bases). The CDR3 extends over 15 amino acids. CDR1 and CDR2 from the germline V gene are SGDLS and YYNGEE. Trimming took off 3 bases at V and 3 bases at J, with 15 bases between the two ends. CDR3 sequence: CASSARQGGDTEAFF. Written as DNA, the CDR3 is TGTGCCAGCAGCGCCCGGCAGGGCGGGGACACTGAAGCTTTCTTT.

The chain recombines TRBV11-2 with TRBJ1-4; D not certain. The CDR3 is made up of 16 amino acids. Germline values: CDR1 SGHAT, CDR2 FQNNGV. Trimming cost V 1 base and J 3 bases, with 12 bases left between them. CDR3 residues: CASSLAHSFSNEKLFF. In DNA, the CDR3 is TGTGCCAGCAGCTTAGCCCACAGCTTCTCTAATGAAAAACTGTTTTTT.

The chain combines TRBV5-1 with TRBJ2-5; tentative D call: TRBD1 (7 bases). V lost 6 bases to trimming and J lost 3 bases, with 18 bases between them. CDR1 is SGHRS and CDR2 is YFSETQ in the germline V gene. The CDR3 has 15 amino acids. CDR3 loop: CASTQFGGGEETQYF. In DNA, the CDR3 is TGCGCCAGCACCCAATTCGGAGGGGGCGAAGAGACCCAGTACTTC.